This record looks at one TCR beta chain sequence and its context. Authors' analysis steps: Counts of nucleated cells, estimated from reference gene primer amplification, were obtained. Assay: immunoSEQ multiplex PCR; the TCRdb copy retains only in-frame clones and omits some. Clonal size and the V and J genes are those of that table, whereas D and trimming came from the DNA. The sample holds about 53,000 clones, 86% seen once. The length of the CDR3 is 12 residues. V was cut by 3 bases and J by 6 bases, with 11 bases left in between. The germline gives CDR1 GTSNPN, CDR2 SVGIG (reference sequence). The data belong to a study of blood T cell repertoires in COVID-19. Study summary: Sites across the United States, Italy and Spain contributed samples from acute and convalescent COVID-19. Sources were T cells, B-cell-depleted T cells, or PBMCs; the material itself was cDNA or gDNA.

The sample consisted of peripheral blood. The chain joins TRBV30 to TRBJ1-1; maybe TRBD1 (6 bases). The receptor was derived from a man at least 80 years old with acute or convalescent COVID-19. CDR3 loop: CAWRRGRAEAFF. CDR3 DNA: TGTGCCTGGAGGAGGGGGAGGGCTGAAGCTTTCTTT. The complete variable domain, with remaining parts taken from reference TRBV30 and TRBJ1-1, reads SQTIHQWPATLVQPVGSPLSLECTVEGTSNPNLYWYRQAAGRGLQLLFYSVGIGQISSEVPQNLSASRPQDRQFILSSKKLLLSDSGFYLCAWRRGRAEAFFGQGTRLTVV.